These T cell receptor beta chains were read from a single sample in a study of radiation and T cells in renal cell carcinoma. Clones were read by immunoSEQ multiplex PCR, and TCRdb kept only the in-frame ones, dropping some. The table has 150,000 or so clones, about 87% seen once. The sample consisted of blood, taken from a patient whose treatment included radiotherapy and nephrectomy. The receptor set was obtained from a woman between 45 and 65 years old with renal cell carcinoma. Each CDR3 is given with its conserved first and last residue. For some rows the clone size is stated as once, few or many, or as a class when expanded; others skip it.

v_call | cdr3_length | clone_size | cdr3_aa
TRBV7-2 | 16 | - | CASSLDLAGGKETQYF
TRBV6-6 | 16 | - | CASSPGTDHSNQPQHF
TRBV5-6 | 14 | - | CASSLGSLREPLHF
TRBV30 | 16 | - | CAWRERTGTSYNEQFF
TRBV9 | 17 | - | CASSVESSGGAGETQYF
TRBV5-1 | 15 | - | CASSASEPSTDTQYF
TRBV5-1 | 15 | - | CASSPGGQGPVSYTF
TRBV18 | 14 | - | CASSPRGTTDTQYF
TRBV25-1 | 16 | - | CASSEPRQGREAPLHF
TRBV5-4 | 16 | - | CASGVSPGFSTDTQYF
TRBV18 | 15 | - | CASSPGKGAGDTQYF
TRBV9 | 16 | - | CASSAGQGLSSTEAFF
TRBV13 | 14 | - | CASSLSGGANEQFF
TRBV6-5 | 15 | - | CASSQRTGSNQPQHF
TRBV19 | 17 | - | CASSISGRFLAKNIQYF
TRBV19 | 15 | once | CASSPRQGARDEQYF
TRBV9 | 14 | - | CASSEMGGPTEAFF
TRBV11-2 | 14 | - | CASSLDGGRDTQYF
TRBV14 | 15 | - | CASSREAGANTEAFF
TRBV6-1 | 15 | - | CASSEARRASYGYTF
TRBV6-1 | 12 | - | CASSWGANEQFF
TRBV7-2 | 14 | once | CASSLEPSSNEQFF
TRBV29-1 | 14 | - | CSVDAGASYNEQFF
TRBV4-1 | 16 | - | CASSFRTPPDNSPLHF
TRBV7-2 | 15 | - | CASSLDRAGGNTIYF
TRBV27 | 13 | - | CASRGQGVEKLFF